These T cell receptor beta chains were read from a single sample in a study of Ad26.COV2.S vaccination and SARS-CoV-2 variants. The repertoire was sequenced with immunoSEQ multiplex PCR; TCRdb's copy has only in-frame clones and lacks some. The sample lists approximately 410,000 clones, about 92% occurring once. The sample here was peripheral blood, taken in a trial of Ad26.COV2.S vaccine versus placebo. These TCRs come from a person between 18 and 59 years old who received the Ad26.COV2.S COVID-19 vaccine or a placebo. CDR3s include the opening cysteine and the closing phenylalanine or tryptophan. Each record gives: clone size, D gene, J gene, V gene, CDR3 protein, CDR3 DNA. D genes are given only for firm matches. Clone size is stated in some rows and not others, as once, few, many or a class when expanded.

size: once; D: .; J: TRBJ1-5; V: TRBV28; CDR3: CASSSWTGVLGQPQHF; DNA: TGTGCCAGCAGTTCCTGGACGGGAGTTTTGGGTCAGCCCCAGCATTTT
size: few; D: TRBD2; J: TRBJ2-7; V: TRBV6-5; CDR3: CASSYSGGHYF; DNA: TGTGCCAGCAGTTACAGCGGGGGACACTACTTC
size: .; D: .; J: TRBJ1-2; V: TRBV6-2/TRBV6-3; CDR3: CASSYGVNYGYTF; DNA: TGTGCCAGCAGTTACGGCGTTAACTATGGCTACACCTTC
size: .; D: TRBD1; J: TRBJ1-5; V: TRBV27; CDR3: CASSTGQYSNQPQHF; DNA: TGTGCCAGCAGTACGGGACAGTATAGCAATCAGCCCCAGCATTTT
size: .; D: TRBD1; J: TRBJ1-4; V: TRBV28; CDR3: CASSENRGRNEKLFF; DNA: TGTGCCAGCAGCGAGAACAGGGGGAGGAATGAAAAACTGTTTTTT
size: .; D: .; J: TRBJ2-5; V: TRBV6-2/TRBV6-3; CDR3: CASSYYYSGETQYF; DNA: TGTGCCAGCAGTTACTACTATTCGGGAGAGACCCAGTACTTC
size: .; D: .; J: TRBJ1-2; V: TRBV6-5; CDR3: CASSPGPSVGGYTF; DNA: TGTGCCAGCAGTCCGGGCCCCAGCGTCGGTGGCTACACCTTC
size: few; D: .; J: TRBJ1-1; V: TRBV7-9; CDR3: CASSLGQNTEAFF; DNA: TGTGCCAGCAGCTTAGGACAGAACACTGAAGCTTTCTTT
size: once; D: TRBD1; J: TRBJ1-1; V: TRBV30; CDR3: CAWSTGTGDRKAFF; DNA: TGTGCCTGGTCCACCGGGACAGGGGATCGCAAAGCTTTCTTT
size: .; D: .; J: TRBJ2-2; V: TRBV28; CDR3: CASSDKGLNTGELFF; DNA: TGTGCCAGCAGTGATAAGGGGCTGAACACCGGGGAGCTGTTTTTT
size: .; D: TRBD1; J: TRBJ1-5; V: TRBV6-2/TRBV6-3; CDR3: CASSYSGTGTNQPQHF; DNA: TGTGCCAGCAGTTACTCTGGGACAGGGACCAATCAGCCCCAGCATTTT
size: .; D: .; J: TRBJ2-5; V: TRBV18; CDR3: CASSPVADPEETQYF; DNA: TGTGCCAGCTCACCCGTTGCAGACCCCGAAGAGACCCAGTACTTC
size: .; D: .; J: TRBJ2-3; V: TRBV14; CDR3: CASSPTLPRRTDTQYF; DNA: TGTGCCAGCAGCCCGACATTACCCAGGCGCACAGATACGCAGTATTTT
size: .; D: TRBD2; J: TRBJ2-1; V: TRBV11-2; CDR3: CASSFTSGGAGEQFF; DNA: TGTGCCAGCAGCTTCACTAGCGGGGGGGCTGGTGAGCAGTTCTTC
size: .; D: .; J: TRBJ1-6; V: TRBV4-1; CDR3: CASSQDLPLRSPLHF; DNA: TGCGCCAGCAGCCAAGATCTGCCCCTTCGTTCACCCCTCCACTTT
size: .; D: .; J: TRBJ2-5; V: TRBV7-2; CDR3: CASSLVSGGGAGKTQYF; DNA: TGTGCCAGCAGCTTAGTTAGTGGCGGGGGCGCGGGAAAGACCCAGTACTTC
size: .; D: .; J: TRBJ2-7; V: TRBV28; CDR3: CASKLRRAFFREQYF; DNA: TGTGCCAGCAAACTCAGGAGGGCTTTCTTTAGGGAGCAGTACTTC
size: .; D: .; J: TRBJ1-1; V: TRBV9; CDR3: CASSPGGGYTEAFF; DNA: TGTGCCAGCAGCCCAGGTGGGGGCTACACTGAAGCTTTCTTT
size: .; D: TRBD1; J: TRBJ2-7; V: TRBV7-2; CDR3: CASSWTGAYEQYF; DNA: TGTGCCAGCAGCTGGACAGGGGCCTACGAGCAGTACTTC
size: .; D: .; J: TRBJ1-3; V: TRBV9; CDR3: CASSVGLRVEGNTIYF; DNA: TGTGCCAGCAGCGTAGGACTCCGGGTGGAGGGAAACACCATATATTTT
size: .; D: .; J: TRBJ1-2; V: TRBV5-6; CDR3: CASSLDSPYGYTF; DNA: TGTGCCAGCAGCTTAGACAGTCCCTATGGCTACACCTTC
size: once; D: .; J: TRBJ2-1; V: TRBV6-2/TRBV6-3; CDR3: CASSSALGGARYNEQFF; DNA: TGTGCCAGCAGCTCGGCCTTAGGGGGGGCTCGCTACAATGAGCAGTTCTTC
size: .; D: TRBD1; J: TRBJ1-2; V: TRBV28; CDR3: CASSPDRYYGYTF; DNA: TGTGCCAGCAGCCCGGACAGGTACTATGGCTACACCTTC
size: .; D: .; J: TRBJ1-1; V: TRBV30; CDR3: CAWSQGASTEAFF; DNA: TGTGCCTGGAGTCAAGGGGCTAGCACTGAAGCTTTCTTT
size: .; D: TRBD2; J: TRBJ2-5; V: TRBV4-3; CDR3: CASSQDQGGGWETQYF; DNA: TGCGCCAGCAGCCAAGATCAGGGCGGGGGTTGGGAGACCCAGTACTTC
size: .; D: .; J: TRBJ2-7; V: TRBV28; CDR3: CASSQGTYEQYF; DNA: TGTGCCAGCAGCCAGGGTACCTACGAGCAGTACTTC
size: once; D: .; J: TRBJ2-1; V: TRBV19; CDR3: CASSMGNYNEQFF; DNA: TGTGCCAGTAGTATGGGAAACTACAATGAGCAGTTCTTC
size: many; D: TRBD1; J: TRBJ1-2; V: TRBV7-8; CDR3: CASSYTGQSYGYTF; DNA: TGTGCCAGCAGCTATACGGGACAGAGCTATGGCTACACCTTC
size: .; D: .; J: TRBJ2-1; V: TRBV19; CDR3: CASTTPGGNSYNEQFF; DNA: TGTGCCAGTACCACTCCCGGGGGCAACTCCTACAATGAGCAGTTCTTC
size: .; D: TRBD1; J: TRBJ1-1; V: TRBV10-1; CDR3: CASRSTGVRDRLVAEAFF; DNA: TGCGCCAGCAGAAGCACAGGGGTACGGGACAGATTAGTGGCTGAAGCTTTCTTT
size: .; D: .; J: TRBJ2-4; V: TRBV4-1; CDR3: CASSFPLGGGAGENIQYF; DNA: TGCGCCAGCAGCTTCCCCTTGGGGGGGGGCGCTGGGGAAAACATTCAGTACTTC
size: .; D: .; J: TRBJ1-1; V: TRBV7-6; CDR3: CASSGFGNGAFF; DNA: TGTGCCAGCAGCGGATTTGGTAATGGAGCTTTCTTT
size: once; D: TRBD2; J: TRBJ2-4; V: TRBV7-8; CDR3: CASSRQRGEWGNIQYF; DNA: TGTGCCAGCAGCCGACAACGGGGGGAGTGGGGAAACATTCAGTACTTC
size: .; D: .; J: TRBJ2-7; V: TRBV4-3; CDR3: CASSQDLFSLGSYEQYF; DNA: TGCGCCAGCAGCCAAGATCTTTTTAGCCTTGGCTCCTACGAGCAGTACTTC
size: .; D: TRBD1; J: TRBJ1-2; V: TRBV7-9; CDR3: CASSTLGQPNYGYTF; DNA: TGTGCCAGCAGCACTCTGGGACAGCCTAACTATGGCTACACCTTC
size: .; D: TRBD2; J: TRBJ2-3; V: TRBV9; CDR3: CASSVGGVSGTDTQYF; DNA: TGTGCCAGCAGCGTCGGGGGGGTTTCTGGCACAGATACGCAGTATTTT
size: once; D: .; J: TRBJ1-1; V: TRBV13; CDR3: CASSLAEAMNTEAFF; DNA: TGTGCCAGCAGCTTAGCGGAGGCAATGAACACTGAAGCTTTCTTT